These 10 T cell receptor beta chains were sequenced from one sample in a study of Graves' ophthalmopathy and Graves' hyperthyroidism. Amplification from RNA transcripts yielded the TCR beta CDR3 regions. Following a first-round RT-PCR that used HTBI primers, a second-round multiplex PCR was carried out. TCRdb analysed the multiplex PCR reads with MiXCR anew, one entry per CDR3 protein. The sample contains hundreds of thousands of distinct CDR3 sequences, over 20% of which appear only once. Sequenced material: peripheral blood. Receptors were obtained from a young woman with stable Graves' hyperthyroidism. Some clones in this sample may be carry-over from other donors' samples.

At least ten counts were recorded for this clonotype. The chain couples TRBV2 to TRBJ1-1; no reliable D call. Germline V gives CDR1 SNHLY, CDR2 FYNNEI. V lost 6 bases to trimming and J lost 0 bases, with 8 bases between them. This CDR3 has 13 amino acids. CDR3 nucleotide sequence: TGTGCCAGCAGGACTGATATGAACACTGAAGCTTTCTTT. Its translation: CASRTDMNTEAFF.

This clonotype was counted a single time. V and J are TRBV12-3 or TRBV12-4 and TRBJ1-1; D possibly corresponds to TRBD1 (5 bases). V gave up 6 bases and J gave up 1 base, with 12 bases separating them. This CDR3 spans 14 amino acids. The CDR3: CASRRHRGNTEAFF. As DNA, the CDR3 is TGTGCCAGCAGACGTCATAGGGGGAACACTGAAGCTTTCTTT.

This chain uses TRBV6-6 with TRBJ1-6, with 12 positions matching TRBD1. This CDR3 is 21 amino acids long. From germline, CDR1 is MNHNY and CDR2 SVGAGI (reference sequence). V shed 2 bases and J 5 bases; nucleotides not matched to a gene: 16. The CDR3 DNA is TGTGCCAGCAGTTACACCCTCTCCGGGACAGGGGGCTTTTTGGATAATTCACCCCTCCACTTT. Amino acids: CASSYTLSGTGGFLDNSPLHF.

Remarks on this clonotype: A much more abundant neighbour one base away suggests this may be a read error. The rearrangement uses TRBV6-2 or TRBV6-3 and TRBJ2-7; D is unclear. The germline CDR1 and CDR2 sequences are MNHEY and SVGEGT. There are 11 residues in the CDR3. The CDR3 protein is CASTYSYEQHV. Written as DNA, the CDR3 is TGTGCCAGCACCTACTCCTACGAGCAGCACGTC.

This clonotype appeared many times. The DNA of the CDR3 is TGTGCCAGCAGCGGTACAGCTAGCGCGCCCTCCTACGAGCAGTACTTC. Translated: CASSGTASAPSYEQYF. The chain uses TRBV4-2 and TRBJ2-7; possible D gene TRBD2, 6 bases. The CDR3 spans 16 residues. Germline assignment: CDR1 LGHNA and CDR2 YNFKEQ. Trimming took off 5 bases at V and 0 bases at J, with 17 bases between the two ends.

Ten or more counts support this clonotype. This sequence joins TRBV12-3 or TRBV12-4 and TRBJ2-7; D is possibly TRBD2 (6 bases). The CDR3 length is 14 residues. Trimming took 6 bases from V and 4 from J, leaving 16 bases between them. CDR3 sequence: CASSRQRRGYEQYF. The CDR3 DNA reads TGTGCCAGCAGCCGACAGAGGAGGGGTTACGAGCAGTACTTC.

The chain has TRBV11-2 and TRBJ2-7, with D possibly called TRBD1 or TRBD2 (5 bases each). The CDR3 covers 15 residues. From germline, CDR1 is SGHAT and CDR2 FQNNGV. V lost 6 bases and J lost 1, with 16 bases in between. CDR3 protein: CASREDWGPSYEQYF. CDR3 nucleotides: TGTGCCAGCAGAGAGGATTGGGGACCTTCCTACGAGCAGTACTTC.

At least ten counts were recorded for this clonotype. The V call is TRBV12-3 or TRBV12-4, the J call TRBJ1-6; TRBD1 aligns across 9 bases. The CDR3 has 15 amino acids. V lost 6 bases to trimming and J lost 9 bases; unmatched junction nucleotides: 9. For the CDR3, the DNA is TGTGCCAGCAGCCCGGGACAGGGAGTCGTTTCACCCCTCCACTTT. Translation: CASSPGQGVVSPLHF.

Many counts were recorded for this clonotype. This chain connects TRBV28 to TRBJ2-7; D is unclear. V was cut by 7 bases and J by 0 bases, with 13 bases left in between. The CDR3 loop spans 14 amino acids. The germline V gene has CDR1 MDHEN and CDR2 SYDVKM. The CDR3 loop is CASTLDTGSYEQYF. The CDR3 DNA reads as TGTGCCAGCACCCTCGACACGGGCTCCTACGAGCAGTACTTC.

Ten or more counts support this clonotype. The rearrangement links TRBV19 to TRBJ2-6; 8 bases align to TRBD1. CDR1 and CDR2 (germline): LNHDA, SQIVND (reference sequence). The length of the CDR3 is 16 residues. The J segment lost 4 bases and the V segment lost 2 bases, leaving 4 bases of the junction unmatched. The CDR3 loop is CASSIQGARGANVLTF. Written as DNA, the CDR3 is TGTGCCAGTAGTATACAGGGGGCGCGAGGGGCCAACGTCCTGACTTTC.